These T cell receptor beta chains were read from a single sample in a study of cytomegalovirus exposure and HLA in healthy donors. Some clones are missing from TCRdb's copy, which holds only in-frame ones; the method was immunoSEQ multiplex PCR. Of fewer than 200,000 clones in the sample, approximately 81% are singletons; the top ten hold roughly 0.69%. The sequencing sample was made of PBMCs. The receptors originated from a woman aged 18-29 years in good health and CMV-seronegative. The CDR3 runs from the conserved cysteine through the conserved F or W. A D gene is named only where the DNA matches it firmly. Some rows mark clone size as missing; the rest say once, few, many or name a class of expanded clone.

v_gene	len	j_gene	abundance	d_gene	CDR3nt	CDR3aa
TRBV12-5	14	TRBJ1-2	NA	NA	TGTGCTAGTGGTTTGGACAACAGGGCCTATGGCTACACCTTC	CASGLDNRAYGYTF
TRBV19	14	TRBJ2-7	NA	TRBD1	TGTGCCAGTAGTACCCGGACAGGTAGCCACGAGCAGTACTTC	CASSTRTGSHEQYF
TRBV18	15	TRBJ1-4	NA	TRBD1	TGTGCCAGCTCGCAAGAACAGGGGTATAATGAAAAACTGTTTTTT	CASSQEQGYNEKLFF
TRBV6-1	13	TRBJ1-5	NA	NA	TGTGCCAGCAACTCACCCGAAAATCGGCCCCAGCATTTT	CASNSPENRPQHF
TRBV19	16	TRBJ2-2	NA	TRBD2	TGTGCCAGTAGTATAAACGGGAGGTCTAACACCGGGGAGCTGTTTTTT	CASSINGRSNTGELFF
TRBV11-2	17	TRBJ2-1	once	TRBD1	TGTGCCAGCAGCCGCCTATATTCTGGACAGGGAAAGAATGAGCAGTTCTTC	CASSRLYSGQGKNEQFF
TRBV5-1	14	TRBJ2-1	NA	TRBD2	TGCGCCAGCAGCTCACTAGCGGGACGGTATGAGCAGTTCTTC	CASSSLAGRYEQFF
TRBV4-1	17	TRBJ2-7	NA	TRBD2	TGCGCCAGCAGCCACGTCATAGCGGGAGGAGGCCCCTACGAGCAGTACTTC	CASSHVIAGGGPYEQYF
TRBV4-3	16	TRBJ2-7	NA	TRBD2	TGCGCCAGCAGCAAGGGTCTAGCGGGAGGGGTCAGCGAGCAGTACTTC	CASSKGLAGGVSEQYF
TRBV5-1	15	TRBJ1-2	NA	TRBD1	TGCGCCAGCAGCTTAATAACGACAGGGGGTGATGGCTACACCTTC	CASSLITTGGDGYTF
TRBV29-1	12	TRBJ2-2	NA	TRBD1	TGCAGCGTCAGACAGGGGAGCGGGGAGCTGTTTTTT	CSVRQGSGELFF
TRBV19	17	TRBJ1-5	few	TRBD1	TGTGCCAGTAGTAGAACCCTGGACAGGAATAGCAATCAGCCCCAGCATTTT	CASSRTLDRNSNQPQHF
TRBV10-3	13	TRBJ2-7	NA	TRBD1	TGTGCCATCAGTGGCCGGGACAGTGACGAGCAGTACTTC	CAISGRDSDEQYF
TRBV29-1	14	TRBJ2-1	NA	TRBD2	TGCAGCGTTGCGGAGACTAGCGGGCACAATGAGCAGTTCTTC	CSVAETSGHNEQFF
TRBV7-2	15	TRBJ2-3	NA	NA	TGTGCCAGCAGCTTAGAAACGGGGTTAGTAGATACGCAGTATTTT	CASSLETGLVDTQYF
TRBV4-2	15	TRBJ2-7	once	NA	TGTGCCAGCAGCCAGACCATCTGGGGCGGGGAAGAGCAGTACTTC	CASSQTIWGGEEQYF
TRBV10-2	14	TRBJ2-1	once	NA	TGCGCCAGCAGTGAGTCAGGGGAATCCAATGAGCAGTTCTTC	CASSESGESNEQFF
TRBV6-5	15	TRBJ1-5	NA	NA	TGTGCCAGCAGCACGACAGAGGGAGGGAATCAGCCCCAGCATTTT	CASSTTEGGNQPQHF
TRBV20-1	11	TRBJ2-5	NA	NA	TGCAGTGGTCCAGACCAAGAGACCCAGTACTTC	CSGPDQETQYF
TRBV4-2	18	TRBJ2-1	NA	TRBD2	TGTGCCAGCAGCCAAGATAGGGGGATAGCGGGAGCCTACAATGAGCAGTTCTTC	CASSQDRGIAGAYNEQFF
TRBV9	16	TRBJ2-3	NA	TRBD2	TGTGCCAGCAGCGTAGGCGTGACTAGCGGGAGAGTTACGCAGTATTTT	CASSVGVTSGRVTQYF
TRBV4-3	15	TRBJ2-5	NA	TRBD2	TGCGCCAGCAGCCAGGATACTAGCGCCCAAGAGACCCAGTACTTC	CASSQDTSAQETQYF
TRBV20-1	11	TRBJ2-7	once	NA	TGCAGTGCTGTACTTCTCTACGAGCAGTACTTC	CSAVLLYEQYF
TRBV28	14	TRBJ2-1	few	TRBD2	TGTGCCAGCGATGCGGGAGGCGGGAGGCATGAGCAGTTCTTC	CASDAGGGRHEQFF
TRBV12-5	14	TRBJ1-1	once	NA	TGTGCTAGTGGTTTGACAACAATGAACACTGAAGCTTTCTTT	CASGLTTMNTEAFF
TRBV4-2	18	TRBJ2-3	NA	TRBD2	TGTGCCAGCAGCCAAGGCGGTTTTAGCGGGGACATCACAGATACGCAGTATTTT	CASSQGGFSGDITDTQYF
TRBV7-6	15	TRBJ2-7	NA	TRBD2	TGTGCCAGCAGCCTTCGGACTAGCGGGAGAGACGAGCAGTACTTC	CASSLRTSGRDEQYF
TRBV18	14	TRBJ1-4	once	NA	TGTGCCAGCTCACCAGACAGAACTAATGAAAAACTGTTTTTT	CASSPDRTNEKLFF
TRBV19	15	TRBJ2-7	NA	NA	TGTGCCAGTAGTATACAGGGGACGAGCTCCTACGAGCAGTACTTC	CASSIQGTSSYEQYF
TRBV15	14	TRBJ2-7	NA	TRBD1	TGTGCCACCAGCAGAGGAAGGACAGGGGAGCGGCAGTACTTC	CATSRGRTGERQYF
TRBV13	18	TRBJ1-6	once	NA	TGTGCCAGCAGCTTAGGGGTCGGGGTGGAGTCGGGGAATTCACCCCTCCACTTT	CASSLGVGVESGNSPLHF
TRBV4-3	13	TRBJ1-6	NA	NA	TGCGCCAGCAGCCGAGCAGGGAATTCACCCCTCCACTTT	CASSRAGNSPLHF
TRBV28	15	TRBJ1-4	NA	TRBD1	TGTGCCAGCAGATTAACGGGACAGGGGGTTGAAAAACTGTTTTTT	CASRLTGQGVEKLFF